This T cell receptor (beta chain) was identified during a study of Ad26.COV2.S vaccination and SARS-CoV-2 variants. From germline, CDR1 is GTSNPN and CDR2 SVGIG (reference sequence). V shed 2 bases and J shed 4 bases, with 7 bases lying between them. The CDR3 spans 12 residues. Documented treatment: 15 to 20 received Ad26.COV2.S at low or high dose, single or two shots; about 5 received placebo; per-sample allocation not given. Collection of samples fell on day 63 after the first vaccine or placebo injection. Expression of Wuhan-strain SARS-CoV-2 spike came from the Ad26 vector that formed the vaccine. The assay was immunoSEQ multiplex PCR, and TCRdb's table has in-frame clones only and misses some. The sample carries 350,000 to 500,000 clones, approximately 90% recorded once.

The material sequenced was peripheral blood, taken in a trial of Ad26.COV2.S vaccine versus placebo. This clonotype was sampled from a person aged 18-65 years who received the Ad26.COV2.S COVID-19 vaccine or a placebo. V usage is TRBV30 and J usage is TRBJ2-3; unclear D gene. CDR3 sequence (DNA): TGTGCCTGGAGTTCGCTGGCAGATACGCAGTATTTT. Translated, it gives CAWSSLADTQYF.